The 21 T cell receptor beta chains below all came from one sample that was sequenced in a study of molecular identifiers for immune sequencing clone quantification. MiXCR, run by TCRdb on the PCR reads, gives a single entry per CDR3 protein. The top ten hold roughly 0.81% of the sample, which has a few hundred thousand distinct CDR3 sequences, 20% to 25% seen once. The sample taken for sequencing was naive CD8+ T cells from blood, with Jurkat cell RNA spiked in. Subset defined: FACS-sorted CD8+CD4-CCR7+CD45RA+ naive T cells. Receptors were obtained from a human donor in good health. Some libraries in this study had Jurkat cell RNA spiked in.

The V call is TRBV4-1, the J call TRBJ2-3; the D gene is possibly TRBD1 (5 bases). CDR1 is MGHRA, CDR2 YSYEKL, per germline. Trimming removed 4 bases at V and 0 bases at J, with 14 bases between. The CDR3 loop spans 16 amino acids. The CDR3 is CASSRITGASTDTQYF. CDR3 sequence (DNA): TGCGCCAGCAGCCGGATCACAGGTGCAAGCACAGATACGCAGTATTTT.

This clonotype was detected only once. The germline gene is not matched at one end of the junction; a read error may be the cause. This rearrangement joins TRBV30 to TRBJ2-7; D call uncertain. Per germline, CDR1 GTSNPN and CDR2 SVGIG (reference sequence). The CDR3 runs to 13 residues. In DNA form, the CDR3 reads TGTGCCTGGAGTGTAGTTCTTGCCAACGAGCGGTACTTC. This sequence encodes CAWSVVLANERYF.

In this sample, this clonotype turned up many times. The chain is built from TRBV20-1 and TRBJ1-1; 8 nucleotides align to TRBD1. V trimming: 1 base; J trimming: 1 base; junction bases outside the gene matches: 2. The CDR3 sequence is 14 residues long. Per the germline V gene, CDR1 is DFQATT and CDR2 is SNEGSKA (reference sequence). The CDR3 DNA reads TGCAGTGCTAGAGGACAGGGGCCGAACACTGAAGCTTTCTTT. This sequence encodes CSARGQGPNTEAFF.

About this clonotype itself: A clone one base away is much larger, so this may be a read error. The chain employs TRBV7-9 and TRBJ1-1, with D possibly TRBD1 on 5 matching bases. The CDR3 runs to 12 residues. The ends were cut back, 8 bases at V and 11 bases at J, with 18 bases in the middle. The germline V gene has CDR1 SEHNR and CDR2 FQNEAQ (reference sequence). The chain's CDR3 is CASGSGGTPAFF. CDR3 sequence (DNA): TGTGCCAGCGGCTCCGGGGGGACCCCTGCTTTCTTT.

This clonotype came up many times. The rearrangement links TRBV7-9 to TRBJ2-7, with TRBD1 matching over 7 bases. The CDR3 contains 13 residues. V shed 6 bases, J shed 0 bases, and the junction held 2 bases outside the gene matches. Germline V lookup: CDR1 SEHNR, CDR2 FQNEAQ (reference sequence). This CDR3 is CASRRDSSYEQYF. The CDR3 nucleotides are TGTGCCAGCAGAAGGGACAGCTCCTACGAGCAGTACTTC.

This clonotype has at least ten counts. The CDR3 DNA reads as TGTGCCAGCAGTACCCGCCGACGGTCCGTTAGCACAGATACGCAGTATTTT. Protein: CASSTRRRSVSTDTQYF. V usage is TRBV28 and J usage is TRBJ2-3, with D unresolved. In germline, CDR1 is MDHEN, CDR2 SYDVKM. Trimming took 5 bases from V and 0 from J, leaving 18 bases between them. This CDR3 region has 17 residues. The full variable domain, completed using reference TRBV28 and TRBJ2-3, is DVKVTQSSRYLVKRTGEKVFLECVQDMDHENMFWYRQDPGLGLRLIYFSYDVKMKEKGDIPEGYSVSREKKERFSLILESASTNQTSMYLCASSTRRRSVSTDTQYFGPGTRLTVL.

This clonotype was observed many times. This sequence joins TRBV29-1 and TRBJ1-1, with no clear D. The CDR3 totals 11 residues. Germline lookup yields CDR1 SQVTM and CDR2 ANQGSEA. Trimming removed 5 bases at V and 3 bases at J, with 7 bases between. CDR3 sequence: CSVPSDTEAFF. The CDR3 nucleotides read TGCAGCGTTCCCAGCGACACTGAAGCTTTCTTT.

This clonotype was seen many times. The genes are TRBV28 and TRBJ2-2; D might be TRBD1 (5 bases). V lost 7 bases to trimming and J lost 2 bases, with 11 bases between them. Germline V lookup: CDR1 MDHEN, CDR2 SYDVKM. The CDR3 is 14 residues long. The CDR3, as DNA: TGTGCCAGCATCCCACAGGCAAACACCGGGGAGCTGTTTTTT. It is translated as CASIPQANTGELFF.

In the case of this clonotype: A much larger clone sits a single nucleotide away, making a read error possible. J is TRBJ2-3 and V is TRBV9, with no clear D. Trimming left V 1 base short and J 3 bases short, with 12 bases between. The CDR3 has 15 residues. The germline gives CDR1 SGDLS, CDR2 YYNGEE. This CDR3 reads CASSVRWAETDTQYF. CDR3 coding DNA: TGTGCCAGCAGCGTAAGGTGGGCGGAGACAGATACGCAGTATTTT.

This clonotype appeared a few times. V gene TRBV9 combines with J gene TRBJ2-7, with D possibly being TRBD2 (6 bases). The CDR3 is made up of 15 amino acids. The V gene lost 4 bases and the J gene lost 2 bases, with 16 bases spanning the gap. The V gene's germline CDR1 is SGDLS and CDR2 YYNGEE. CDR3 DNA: TGTGCCAGCAGCCTCGGCGGGACCCCGGCCTACGAGCAGTACTTC. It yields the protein CASSLGGTPAYEQYF.

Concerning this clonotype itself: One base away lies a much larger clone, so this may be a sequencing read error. CDR3 DNA: TGTGCCAGCAGCTTTCAAATTCTCATGACCGGGGAGCTGTTTTTT. Translation: CASSFQILMTGELFF. The V and J genes are TRBV5-7 and TRBJ2-2; D is ambiguous. TRBV5-7 is given ORF status, its function remaining uncertain. There are 15 residues in the CDR3. Trimming removed 2 bases from V and 5 bases from J, with 13 bases in between.

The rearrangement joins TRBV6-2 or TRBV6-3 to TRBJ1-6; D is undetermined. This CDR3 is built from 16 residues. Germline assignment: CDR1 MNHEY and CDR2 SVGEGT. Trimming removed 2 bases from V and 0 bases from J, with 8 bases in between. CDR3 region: CASSYEWSSYNSPLHF. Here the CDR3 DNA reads TGTGCCAGCAGTTACGAGTGGAGCTCCTATAATTCACCCCTCCACTTT.

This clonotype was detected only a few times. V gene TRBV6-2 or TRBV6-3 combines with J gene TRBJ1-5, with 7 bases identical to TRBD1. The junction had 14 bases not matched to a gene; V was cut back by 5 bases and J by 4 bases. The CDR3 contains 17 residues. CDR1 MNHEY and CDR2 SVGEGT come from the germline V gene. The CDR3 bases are TGTGCCAGCAGTGGTTCTGACAGGGCTATTATAAATCAGCCCCAGCATTTT. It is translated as CASSGSDRAIINQPQHF.

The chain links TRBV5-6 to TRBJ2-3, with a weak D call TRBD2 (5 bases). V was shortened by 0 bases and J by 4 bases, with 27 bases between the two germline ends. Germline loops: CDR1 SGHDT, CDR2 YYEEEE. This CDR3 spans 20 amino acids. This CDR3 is CASSLDPLAPGFFFADTQYF. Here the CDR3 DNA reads TGTGCCAGCAGCTTGGACCCTTTAGCGCCCGGTTTTTTCTTTGCAGATACGCAGTATTTT.

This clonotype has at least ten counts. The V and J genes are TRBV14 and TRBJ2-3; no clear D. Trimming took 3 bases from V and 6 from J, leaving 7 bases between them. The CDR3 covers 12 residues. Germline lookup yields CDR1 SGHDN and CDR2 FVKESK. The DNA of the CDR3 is TGTGCCAGCAGCCACGCGGAGGATACGCAGTATTTT. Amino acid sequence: CASSHAEDTQYF.

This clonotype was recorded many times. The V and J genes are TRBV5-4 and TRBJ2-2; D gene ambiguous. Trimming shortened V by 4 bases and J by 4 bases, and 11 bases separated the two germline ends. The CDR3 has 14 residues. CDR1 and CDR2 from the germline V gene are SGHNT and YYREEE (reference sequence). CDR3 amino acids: CASSIPDSTGELFF. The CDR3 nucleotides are TGTGCCAGCAGCATTCCGGATAGCACCGGGGAGCTGTTTTTT.

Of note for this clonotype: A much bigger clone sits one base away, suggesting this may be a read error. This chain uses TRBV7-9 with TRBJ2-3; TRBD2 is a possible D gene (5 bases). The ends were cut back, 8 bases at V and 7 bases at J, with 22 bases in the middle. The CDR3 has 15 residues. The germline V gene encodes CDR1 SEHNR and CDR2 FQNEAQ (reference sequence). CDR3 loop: CASGPELRTFNTQYF. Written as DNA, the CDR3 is TGTGCCAGCGGCCCAGAGTTAAGGACTTTCAATACGCAGTATTTT.

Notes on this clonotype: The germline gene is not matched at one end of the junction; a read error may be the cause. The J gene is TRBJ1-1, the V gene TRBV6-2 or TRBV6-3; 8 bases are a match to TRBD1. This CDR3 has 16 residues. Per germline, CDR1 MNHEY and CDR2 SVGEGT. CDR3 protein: CASRATGGGWGTEASF. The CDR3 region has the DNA TGTGCCAGCAGAGCTACAGGGGGGGGATGGGGCACTGAAGCTTCCTTT.

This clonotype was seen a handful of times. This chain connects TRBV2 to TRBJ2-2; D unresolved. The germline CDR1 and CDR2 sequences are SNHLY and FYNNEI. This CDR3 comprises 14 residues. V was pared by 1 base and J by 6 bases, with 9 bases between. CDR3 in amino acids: CASSEGGGSGELFF. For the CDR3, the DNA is TGTGCCAGCAGTGAAGGAGGTGGATCCGGGGAGCTGTTTTTT. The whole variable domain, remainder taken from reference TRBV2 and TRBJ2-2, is EPEVTQTPSHQVTQMGQEVILRCVPISNHLYFYWYRQILGQKVEFLVSFYNNEISEKSEIFDDQFSVERPDGSNFTLKIRSTKLEDSAMYFCASSEGGGSGELFFGEGSRLTVL.

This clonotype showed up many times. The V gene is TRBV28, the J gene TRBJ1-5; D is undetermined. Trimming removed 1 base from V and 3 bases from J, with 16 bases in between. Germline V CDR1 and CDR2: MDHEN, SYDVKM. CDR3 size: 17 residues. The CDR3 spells CASSLYEGRNTNQPQHF. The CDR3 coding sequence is TGTGCCAGCAGTTTATACGAAGGACGCAATACCAATCAGCCCCAGCATTTT.

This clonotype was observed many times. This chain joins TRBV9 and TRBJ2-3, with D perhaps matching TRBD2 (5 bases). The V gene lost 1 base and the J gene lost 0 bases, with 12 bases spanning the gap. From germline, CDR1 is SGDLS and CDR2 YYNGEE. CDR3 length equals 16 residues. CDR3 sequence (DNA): TGTGCCAGCAGCGTATGGGGAGAGGCGAGCACAGATACGCAGTATTTT. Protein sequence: CASSVWGEASTDTQYF.